One sample yielded the 21 T cell receptor beta chains listed below, sequenced in a study of cytotoxic CD8 clonotypes in ibrutinib-treated CLL. This table comes from immunoSEQ multiplex PCR, and its TCRdb copy is limited to in-frame clones, with some not included. The sample contains roughly 42,000 clones, 60% to 80% of which appear only once. The sample here was PBMCs, taken after 24 months of ibrutinib treatment. These receptors originate from a human donor with chronic lymphocytic leukemia.

This sequence joins TRBV2 and TRBJ2-1; the D is unclear. The CDR3 length is 13 residues. In germline, CDR1 is SNHLY, CDR2 FYNNEI. Trimming shortened V by 7 bases and J by 9 bases, and 16 bases separated the two germline ends. The CDR3 sequence is CASKTPGTPEQFF. CDR3 nucleotide sequence: TGTGCCAGCAAAACCCCCGGCACGCCTGAGCAGTTCTTC. The full variable domain, with the rest looked up from reference TRBV2 and TRBJ2-1, is EPEVTQTPSHQVTQMGQEVILRCVPISNHLYFYWYRQILGQKVEFLVSFYNNEISEKSEIFDDQFSVERPDGSNFTLKIRSTKLEDSAMYFCASKTPGTPEQFFGPGTRLTVL.

This chain joins TRBV6-5 and TRBJ1-1; possibly TRBD1 for D (5 bases). This CDR3 spans 14 amino acids. V lost 6 bases, J lost 6 bases, and 17 bases lay in between. CDR1 is MNHEY, CDR2 SVGAGI, per germline. For the CDR3, the DNA is TGTGCCAGCAGGGGGAGGGGATGGTACTCTGAAGCTTTCTTT. Residues: CASRGRGWYSEAFF.

In DNA form, the CDR3 reads TGCAGCGCTGGAACAGGGGGTATAGCCTACGAGCAGTACTTC. Protein product: CSAGTGGIAYEQYF. The chain is built from TRBV29-1 and TRBJ2-7, with 8 bases aligning to TRBD1. This CDR3 spans 14 amino acids. J was trimmed by 2 bases and V by 7 bases; bases with no gene match: 10. The germline CDR1 and CDR2 sequences are SQVTM and ANQGSEA.

This rearrangement joins TRBV2 to TRBJ2-2; 15 bases map to TRBD2. Losses at the gene ends were 4 bases for V and 6 bases for J; bases not matched to a gene: 3. This CDR3 region has 16 residues. Germline V CDR1 and CDR2: SNHLY, FYNNEI. Written as DNA, the CDR3 is TGTGCCAGCAGTGGGGGGACTAGCGGGAGGTCCGGGGAGCTGTTTTTT. It is translated as CASSGGTSGRSGELFF. The full variable domain, completed using reference TRBV2 and TRBJ2-2, is EPEVTQTPSHQVTQMGQEVILRCVPISNHLYFYWYRQILGQKVEFLVSFYNNEISEKSEIFDDQFSVERPDGSNFTLKIRSTKLEDSAMYFCASSGGTSGRSGELFFGEGSRLTVL.

The genes are TRBV2 and TRBJ2-1, with TRBD2 matching 10 bases. Trimming cost V 5 bases and J 3 bases; bases outside gene matches: 10. Germline V gene sequence: CDR1 SNHLY, CDR2 FYNNEI. The CDR3 sequence is 17 residues long. The CDR3 protein is CASSPSGLAGDYNEQFF. The CDR3 DNA follows: TGTGCCAGCAGTCCAAGTGGGCTAGCGGGAGACTACAATGAGCAGTTCTTC.

The chain employs TRBV28 and TRBJ1-1; maybe TRBD1 (6 bases). The V gene lost 6 bases and the J gene lost 1 base, with 21 bases spanning the gap. This CDR3 is 17 amino acids long. The germline V gene has CDR1 MDHEN and CDR2 SYDVKM. The CDR3: CASRQLRPRGANTEAFF. The DNA for the CDR3 is TGTGCCAGCAGGCAATTGAGACCGAGGGGGGCGAACACTGAAGCTTTCTTT.

The rearrangement joins TRBV25-1 to TRBJ2-5; the D call may be TRBD1 or TRBD2 (6 bases each). Germline V CDR1 and CDR2: MGHDK, SYGVNS. The V and J ends lost 1 base and 8 bases respectively, with 14 bases between them. The length of the CDR3 is 14 residues. This chain's CDR3 is CASSESLRGHTQYF. In DNA, the CDR3 is TGTGCCAGCAGTGAATCATTGCGGGGACACACCCAGTACTTC.

CDR3 protein: CASLPEDGVNEQFF. In DNA, the CDR3 is TGCGCCAGCCTACCTGAGGACGGAGTCAATGAGCAGTTCTTC. V is TRBV5-1 and J is TRBJ2-1; D is uncertain. Trimming took off 7 bases at V and 6 bases at J, with 17 bases between the two ends. Germline V gene lookup returns CDR1 SGHRS and CDR2 YFSETQ. This CDR3 is built from 14 residues.

The chain links TRBV2 to TRBJ2-7; TRBD1 aligns across 9 bases. The V and J ends lost 7 bases and 2 bases, in that order; junction bases with no gene match: 6. Germline lookup yields CDR1 SNHLY and CDR2 FYNNEI. This CDR3 contains 14 residues. CDR3 protein: CASIRTGGPYEQYF. The CDR3 bases are TGTGCCAGCATCCGCACAGGGGGCCCCTACGAGCAGTACTTC.

A few counts support this clone. CDR3 region: CSVRSGAGVLPMQYF. CDR3 DNA sequence: TGCAGCGTTCGTTCGGGAGCGGGAGTTCTCCCTATGCAGTACTTC. The V gene is TRBV29-1, the J gene TRBJ2-7, with 8 positions matching TRBD2. The CDR3 is 15 amino acids. Germline lookup yields CDR1 SQVTM and CDR2 ANQGSEA. V lost 5 bases and J lost 9; bases outside the gene matches: 18.

The rearrangement uses TRBV20-1 and TRBJ2-7; D ambiguous. The germline CDR1 and CDR2 sequences are DFQATT and SNEGSKA (reference sequence). Trimming pared 0 bases from V and 5 bases from J, leaving 5 bases between. The CDR3 length is 11 residues. CDR3 sequence (DNA): TGCAGTGCTAGAGAAGTCAACGAGCAGTACTTC. This codes for CSAREVNEQYF.

This clone was counted ten times or more. J is TRBJ2-1 and V is TRBV6-1; D might be TRBD2 (5 bases). The CDR3 extends over 12 amino acids. Trimming removed 4 bases at V and 10 bases at J, with 11 bases between. The germline CDR1 and CDR2 sequences are MNHNS and SASEGT. CDR3 sequence reads: CASSALAREQFF. As DNA, the CDR3 is TGTGCCAGCAGTGCCCTAGCAAGGGAGCAGTTCTTC.

The J gene is TRBJ2-1, the V gene TRBV30; possibly TRBD1 for D (6 bases). The germline V and J ends were trimmed by 4 bases and 5 bases, with 9 bases remaining between them. Germline values: CDR1 GTSNPN, CDR2 SVGIG (reference sequence). The CDR3 totals 12 residues. The CDR3 DNA follows: TGTGCCTGGACCCGGACAGACAATGAGCAGTTCTTC. Translation: CAWTRTDNEQFF.

This clone was found a few times. The V gene is TRBV6-6, the J gene TRBJ1-1; D not resolved. Germline lookup yields CDR1 MNHNY and CDR2 SVGAGI (reference sequence). The V end lost 5 bases, the J end lost 10 bases, and 11 bases lay between the germline ends. The CDR3 is made up of 11 amino acids. The CDR3 reads CASSPSERAFF. The DNA for the CDR3 is TGTGCCAGCAGTCCCTCCGAGCGAGCTTTCTTT.

This sequence joins TRBV6-6 and TRBJ2-3, with 8 bases aligning to TRBD2. The CDR3 loop spans 16 amino acids. Per germline, CDR1 MNHNY and CDR2 SVGAGI (reference sequence). V shed 2 bases and J 3 bases; nucleotides not matched to a gene: 7. The DNA for the CDR3 is TGTGCCAGCAGTTACGCACCGAGCGGGAGTACAGATACGCAGTATTTT. Translated: CASSYAPSGSTDTQYF.

The chain combines TRBV19 with TRBJ1-2, with unresolved D. The V end lost 4 bases, the J end lost 6 bases, and 9 bases lay between the germline ends. CDR3 length: 12 amino acids. Germline-derived CDR1 and CDR2 are LNHDA and SQIVND (reference sequence). This CDR3 reads CASSTQWDGYTF. CDR3 nucleotides: TGTGCCAGTAGTACGCAATGGGATGGCTACACCTTC.

The CDR3 here is CASSPVGSLYGYTF. The CDR3, as DNA: TGTGCCAGTAGTCCCGTGGGTAGCCTTTATGGCTACACCTTC. The chain recombines TRBV19 with TRBJ1-2; D gene unclear. Trimming left V 5 bases short and J 5 bases short, with 15 bases between. Germline lookup yields CDR1 LNHDA and CDR2 SQIVND (reference sequence). This CDR3 has 14 residues.

This chain joins TRBV30 and TRBJ1-1, with D perhaps matching TRBD1 (5 bases). Germline V gene data show CDR1 as GTSNPN and CDR2 as SVGIG (reference sequence). The CDR3 runs 15 residues. V shed 1 base and J shed 0 bases, with 12 bases lying between them. This CDR3 is CAWSGGLAMNTEAFF. The CDR3 nucleotides read TGTGCCTGGAGTGGGGGCCTGGCGATGAACACTGAAGCTTTCTTT.

CDR3 bases: TGTGCCGCCCGGGACAGCAGTGTAACAGATACGCAGTATTTT. As protein: CAARDSSVTDTQYF. The chain uses TRBV6-6 and TRBJ2-3; TRBD1 agrees at 7 bases. V trimming: 11 bases; J trimming: 3 bases; junction bases outside the gene matches: 11. Germline CDR1 MNHNY, CDR2 SVGAGI (reference sequence). The CDR3 loop spans 14 amino acids.

This chain connects TRBV7-9 to TRBJ1-5, with D tentatively TRBD1 (6 bases). The CDR3 totals 14 residues. CDR1 is SEHNR and CDR2 is FQNEAQ in the germline V gene (reference sequence). Trimming took off 2 bases at V and 3 bases at J, with 8 bases between the two ends. CDR3 region: CASSLRGNNQPQHF. The CDR3 DNA reads as TGTGCCAGCAGCTTAAGGGGGAACAATCAGCCCCAGCATTTT.

The V call is TRBV10-3, the J call TRBJ2-5, with 7 positions matching TRBD2. This CDR3 contains 14 residues. V was pared by 8 bases and J by 4 bases, with 10 bases of the junction left unmatched. Per the germline V gene, CDR1 is ENHRY and CDR2 is SYGVKD. The chain's CDR3 is CAIGRGRAGETQYF. CDR3 sequence (DNA): TGTGCCATCGGAAGAGGGAGGGCCGGAGAGACCCAGTACTTC.